These T cell receptor beta chains were read from a single sample in a study of T-cell reconstitution after alpha-beta-depleted transplantation in children. Each CDR3 protein gets one entry after TCRdb re-called the PCR reads with MiXCR. The sample includes under 750,000 distinct CDR3 sequences, roughly 24% of them seen just once. The sample was PBMCs, mostly from graft donor cells, taken 360 days after TCRalphabeta/CD19-depleted stem cell transplant. The source is a boy in the first two years of life who had a stem cell transplant for acute myeloid leukemia, so the T cells may come from the graft donor. The CDR3 runs from the conserved cysteine through the conserved F or W. The D gene is left open where the match is weak. Clone size is shown for a subset of rows, as once, few, many or a class of expanded clone.

J gene: TRBJ1-1
V gene: TRBV12-3/TRBV12-4
clone size: many
D gene: TRBD1
CDR3 DNA: TGTGCCAGCGGGCGACAGGGGAGGGCTGAAGCTTTCTTT
CDR3 protein: CASGRQGRAEAFF

J gene: TRBJ2-4
V gene: TRBV29-1
clone size: few
D gene: .
CDR3 DNA: TGCAGCGTCTTGGAGGAGCTTGTAGCCAAAAACATTCAGTACTTC
CDR3 protein: CSVLEELVAKNIQYF

J gene: TRBJ2-1
V gene: TRBV20-1
clone size: few
D gene: .
CDR3 DNA: TGCAGTGCTAGCGGGGAGAGTGGGGACAATGAGCAGTTCTTC
CDR3 protein: CSASGESGDNEQFF

J gene: TRBJ1-2
V gene: TRBV20-1
clone size: few
D gene: .
CDR3 DNA: TGCAGTGCTGGCAGAGGGGAAGTCTATGGCTACACCTTC
CDR3 protein: CSAGRGEVYGYTF

J gene: TRBJ2-3
V gene: TRBV28
clone size: .
D gene: TRBD2
CDR3 DNA: TGTGCCAGCAGGTCAGCGGGGGGGTCGACAGATACGCAGTATTTT
CDR3 protein: CASRSAGGSTDTQYF

J gene: TRBJ2-3
V gene: TRBV7-2
clone size: many
D gene: .
CDR3 DNA: TGTGCCAGCAGCTTGTGGAGAAGGGAGGCAGATACGCAGTATTTT
CDR3 protein: CASSLWRREADTQYF

J gene: TRBJ2-2
V gene: TRBV10-2
clone size: once
D gene: TRBD1
CDR3 DNA: TGCGCCAGCAGTGAAGGACAGGGGGCGACCGGGGAGCTGTTTTTT
CDR3 protein: CASSEGQGATGELFF

J gene: TRBJ1-1
V gene: TRBV7-9
clone size: .
D gene: .
CDR3 DNA: TGTGCCGGCAGCTTAGATTCGGGGGGAGAAGCTTTCTTT
CDR3 protein: CAGSLDSGGEAFF

J gene: TRBJ2-7
V gene: TRBV11-2
clone size: .
D gene: .
CDR3 DNA: TGTGCCAGCAGCTTGTTACCCCCTGGACACACTCTCTCCTACGAGCAGTACTTC
CDR3 protein: CASSLLPPGHTLSYEQYF

J gene: TRBJ1-2
V gene: TRBV12-3/TRBV12-4
clone size: .
D gene: TRBD1
CDR3 DNA: TGTGCCAGCAGGGAGACAGGGGGCTCCTATGGCTACACCTTC
CDR3 protein: CASRETGGSYGYTF

J gene: TRBJ1-1
V gene: TRBV20-1
clone size: few
D gene: .
CDR3 DNA: TGCAGTGCTAGAGAGACATGGGGGAACACTGAAGCTTTCTTT
CDR3 protein: CSARETWGNTEAFF

J gene: TRBJ2-3
V gene: TRBV20-1
clone size: many
D gene: .
CDR3 DNA: TGCAGTGCTAGGGGTCCGACCACAGATACGCAGTATTTT
CDR3 protein: CSARGPTTDTQYF

J gene: TRBJ2-7
V gene: TRBV6-6
clone size: few
D gene: .
CDR3 DNA: TGTGCCAGCAGTTACGGTCAGGCCCCTCGTGGCTTC
CDR3 protein: CASSYGQAPRGF

J gene: TRBJ1-5
V gene: TRBV20-1
clone size: few
D gene: TRBD1
CDR3 DNA: TGCAGTGCTACCAGACAGGGGGATCAGCCCCAGCATTTT
CDR3 protein: CSATRQGDQPQHF

J gene: TRBJ1-6
V gene: TRBV7-6
clone size: few
D gene: .
CDR3 DNA: TGTGCCAGCAGCTCGGAGGGCAGAAATCGTTCACCCCTCCACTTT
CDR3 protein: CASSSEGRNRSPLHF

J gene: TRBJ2-5
V gene: TRBV10-3
clone size: .
D gene: .
CDR3 DNA: TGTGCCATCAGTTTCAGAGGGGAGACCCAGTACTTC
CDR3 protein: CAISFRGETQYF